This is a list of T cell receptor beta chains from one sample in a study of blood T cell repertoires in COVID-19. Sequenced by immunoSEQ multiplex PCR; TCRdb stores in-frame clones only, minus some. The sample has under 250,000 clones, more than 70% seen once. The sequencing sample was made of peripheral blood. These receptors all come from an older man with acute or convalescent COVID-19. Both conserved end residues are part of each CDR3. The order of the fields is J gene, clone size, D gene, V gene, CDR3 DNA, CDR3 protein. D genes are given only for firm matches. A row's size may be missing; if present it is once, few, many or a size class.

j_gene: TRBJ1-5; abundance: -; d_gene: TRBD1; v_gene: TRBV5-1; CDR3nt: TGCGCCAGCAGCCCTGGGACAGCAAATCAGCCCCAGCATTTT; CDR3aa: CASSPGTANQPQHF
j_gene: TRBJ1-1; abundance: -; d_gene: TRBD1; v_gene: TRBV5-4; CDR3nt: TGTGCCAGCAGCTTGGGCAGGGGGCGTGGCACTGAAGCTTTCTTT; CDR3aa: CASSLGRGRGTEAFF
j_gene: TRBJ1-6; abundance: -; d_gene: -; v_gene: TRBV27; CDR3nt: TGTGCCAGCGGCAGACAGACCAATAATTCACCCCTCCACTTT; CDR3aa: CASGRQTNNSPLHF
j_gene: TRBJ2-1; abundance: few; d_gene: -; v_gene: TRBV11-3; CDR3nt: TGTGCCAGCAGCCTCGGAGGGGCAATCAATGAGCAGTTCTTC; CDR3aa: CASSLGGAINEQFF
j_gene: TRBJ2-3; abundance: -; d_gene: TRBD1; v_gene: TRBV27; CDR3nt: TGTGCCAGCAGTTTTACAGGGGCAGATACGCAGTATTTT; CDR3aa: CASSFTGADTQYF
j_gene: TRBJ2-7; abundance: -; d_gene: TRBD2; v_gene: TRBV3-1/TRBV3-2; CDR3nt: TGTGCCAGCAGCCAAACCCACCCGCTAGCGGGAGCCCACGAGCAGTACTTC; CDR3aa: CASSQTHPLAGAHEQYF
j_gene: TRBJ1-4; abundance: -; d_gene: -; v_gene: TRBV3-1/TRBV3-2; CDR3nt: TGTGCCAGCAGCCCCCAGGGTGAAAAACTGTTTTTT; CDR3aa: CASSPQGEKLFF
j_gene: TRBJ1-4; abundance: -; d_gene: -; v_gene: TRBV5-4; CDR3nt: TGTGCCAGCAGCATGACAGCAACTAATGAAAAACTGTTTTTT; CDR3aa: CASSMTATNEKLFF
j_gene: TRBJ1-2; abundance: -; d_gene: -; v_gene: TRBV25-1; CDR3nt: TGTGCCAGCAAGCGGTCAGGGGCCCACGATGGCTACACCTTC; CDR3aa: CASKRSGAHDGYTF
j_gene: TRBJ1-2; abundance: -; d_gene: TRBD1; v_gene: TRBV28; CDR3nt: TGTGCCAGCAGTCCCGGGACCGCCCCGGGACAGTGGTACCTAAACTATGGCTACACCTTC; CDR3aa: CASSPGTAPGQWYLNYGYTF
j_gene: TRBJ1-6; abundance: -; d_gene: -; v_gene: TRBV3-1/TRBV3-2; CDR3nt: TGTGCCAGCAGCCAAGAAGCTGCTTTTTCACCCCTCCACTTT; CDR3aa: CASSQEAAFSPLHF
j_gene: TRBJ1-1; abundance: once; d_gene: TRBD1; v_gene: TRBV6-4; CDR3nt: TGTGCCAGCAGTGCAGGACAGGGCGGCACTGAAGCTTTCTTT; CDR3aa: CASSAGQGGTEAFF
j_gene: TRBJ1-5; abundance: -; d_gene: -; v_gene: TRBV28; CDR3nt: TGTGCCAGCAGCCAACAGGGTCCGAGCAATCAGCCCCAGCATTTT; CDR3aa: CASSQQGPSNQPQHF
j_gene: TRBJ2-1; abundance: once; d_gene: -; v_gene: TRBV4-2; CDR3nt: TGTGCCAGCAGCCAATTTATGGGGCAGCATTACAATGAGCAGTTCTTC; CDR3aa: CASSQFMGQHYNEQFF
j_gene: TRBJ1-1; abundance: -; d_gene: -; v_gene: TRBV19; CDR3nt: TGTGCCTCGCTGGGGGGGTACAGGAACACTGAAGCTTTCTTT; CDR3aa: CASLGGYRNTEAFF
j_gene: TRBJ1-4; abundance: -; d_gene: -; v_gene: TRBV3-1/TRBV3-2; CDR3nt: TGTGCCAGCAGATCAGTTGAAAAACTGTTTTTT; CDR3aa: CASRSVEKLFF
j_gene: TRBJ2-7; abundance: few; d_gene: TRBD2; v_gene: TRBV2; CDR3nt: TGTGCCAGCAGTGCGGGACTAGCGCCCTACGAGCAGTACTTC; CDR3aa: CASSAGLAPYEQYF
j_gene: TRBJ1-1; abundance: -; d_gene: -; v_gene: TRBV7-8; CDR3nt: TGTGCCAGCAGCGAACAGGCCCGGTTGGGCACTGAAGCTTTCTTT; CDR3aa: CASSEQARLGTEAFF
j_gene: TRBJ1-6; abundance: -; d_gene: -; v_gene: TRBV10-1; CDR3nt: TGCGCCAGCAGGGCCGGGTTCGGCGATAATTCACCCCTCCACTTT; CDR3aa: CASRAGFGDNSPLHF
j_gene: TRBJ2-5; abundance: -; d_gene: TRBD2; v_gene: TRBV9; CDR3nt: TGTGCCAGCAGCCCCCGAAGACTAGCGGAAGAGACCCAGTACTTC; CDR3aa: CASSPRRLAEETQYF
j_gene: TRBJ1-2; abundance: -; d_gene: -; v_gene: TRBV5-1; CDR3nt: TGCGCCAGCAGCTCCCAGGACACACCAGCTGTAGGAGGCTACACCTTC; CDR3aa: CASSSQDTPAVGGYTF
j_gene: TRBJ1-1; abundance: once; d_gene: TRBD1; v_gene: TRBV18; CDR3nt: TGTGCCAGCTCACCCGGGACAGGAGATAACACTGAAGCTTTCTTT; CDR3aa: CASSPGTGDNTEAFF
j_gene: TRBJ1-2; abundance: -; d_gene: -; v_gene: TRBV29-1; CDR3nt: TGCAGCGTTGGCGACAGAGCTAACTATGGCTACACCTTC; CDR3aa: CSVGDRANYGYTF
j_gene: TRBJ1-2; abundance: few; d_gene: -; v_gene: TRBV4-2; CDR3nt: TGTGCCAGCAGCCAAGTAGCGGGGTCCGGCTACACCTTC; CDR3aa: CASSQVAGSGYTF
j_gene: TRBJ1-2; abundance: -; d_gene: -; v_gene: TRBV6-5; CDR3nt: TGTGCCAGCAGAGATGGGACTGGGGTAGGGTATGGCTACACCTTC; CDR3aa: CASRDGTGVGYGYTF
j_gene: TRBJ2-7; abundance: -; d_gene: -; v_gene: TRBV19; CDR3nt: TGTGCCAGTAGTATAGCCAGCCCTGGAGTCTCCTACGAGCAGTACTTC; CDR3aa: CASSIASPGVSYEQYF
j_gene: TRBJ1-2; abundance: -; d_gene: TRBD1; v_gene: TRBV3-1/TRBV3-2; CDR3nt: TGTGCCAGCAGCCAAGAGCGGACAGGGGGAGTTTATGGCTACACCTTC; CDR3aa: CASSQERTGGVYGYTF
j_gene: TRBJ1-1; abundance: -; d_gene: TRBD1; v_gene: TRBV5-5; CDR3nt: TGTGCCAGCAGCTTGTCAGGACAGGGGGGTCGAGGGAACACTGAAGCTTTCTTT; CDR3aa: CASSLSGQGGRGNTEAFF